One and the same sample provided the 11 T cell receptor beta chains below, sequenced in a study of OX40 agonist ivuxolimab in advanced cancers. Libraries were prepared by immunoSEQ multiplex PCR; TCRdb keeps only in-frame clonotypes and omits some of them. The sample records around 150,000 clones, around nine tenths being singletons. The specimen comprised CD4+ or CD8+ T cells sorted from blood, sampled in a trial of the OX40 agonist ivuxolimab. The receptors come from an adult with an advanced solid tumor such as melanoma, head and neck, liver or kidney cancer.

This sequence joins TRBV19 and TRBJ2-3, with D unresolved. Trimming removed 6 bases from V and 6 bases from J, with 13 bases in between. The CDR3 has 13 amino acids. CDR1 is LNHDA and CDR2 is SQIVND in the germline V gene (reference sequence). CDR3 sequence: CASRLPTGDTQYF. In nucleotides, the CDR3 is TGTGCCAGTAGGCTCCCGACTGGGGATACGCAGTATTTT.

This clone was recorded a few times. The chain uses TRBV28 and TRBJ2-1, with a possible D match to TRBD2 (6 bases). This CDR3 comprises 15 residues. CDR1 is MDHEN and CDR2 is SYDVKM in the germline V gene. CDR3 in amino acids: CVSQRSGFGNNEQFF. CDR3 coding DNA: TGTGTCTCCCAGAGGAGCGGGTTCGGGAACAATGAGCAGTTCTTC.

The chain joins TRBV19 to TRBJ1-1; D remains unclear. Trimming stripped 3 bases from V and 1 base from J, with 9 bases between. Germline V CDR1 and CDR2: LNHDA, SQIVND (reference sequence). The length of the CDR3 is 14 residues. CDR3 amino acids: CASSIRHQNTEAFF. Written as DNA, the CDR3 is TGTGCCAGTAGTATTCGGCACCAGAACACTGAAGCTTTCTTT.

As for this clone: At the DNA level, this CDR3 is encoded by other sequences in the same sample as well. This CDR3 is CASSVGQQETQYF. The DNA for the CDR3 is TGTGCCAGCAGCGTAGGACAGCAAGAGACCCAGTACTTC. The chain has TRBV9 and TRBJ2-5; tentatively, D is TRBD1 (5 bases). CDR3 size: 13 residues. Trimming left V 0 bases short and J 2 bases short, with 5 bases between. Looked up from germline, CDR1 is SGDLS and CDR2 is YYNGEE. The full variable domain, rest sourced from reference TRBV9 and TRBJ2-5, is DSGVTQTPKHLITATGQRVTLRCSPRSGDLSVYWYQQSLDQGLQFLIQYYNGEERAKGNILERFSAQQFPDLHSELNLSSLELGDSALYFCASSVGQQETQYFGPGTRLLVL.

V usage is TRBV29-1 and J usage is TRBJ1-1, with 8 positions matching TRBD1. V was pared by 3 bases and J by 4 bases, with 4 bases of the junction left unmatched. This CDR3 contains 13 residues. From germline, CDR1 is SQVTM and CDR2 ANQGSEA. The CDR3 loop reads CSVETGESTEAFF. CDR3 nucleotides: TGCAGCGTTGAGACAGGGGAAAGCACTGAAGCTTTCTTT. The full variable domain, rest sourced from reference TRBV29-1 and TRBJ1-1, is SAVISQKPSRDICQRGTSLTIQCQVDSQVTMMFWYRQQPGQSLTLIATANQGSEATYESGFVIDKFPISRPNLTFSTLTVSNMSPEDSSIYLCSVETGESTEAFFGQGTRLTVV.

CDR3 sequence (DNA): TGTGCCAGCAGCTTAGATCGGCAGGGGTCCTACGAGCAGTACTTC. Protein sequence: CASSLDRQGSYEQYF. The J gene is TRBJ2-7, the V gene TRBV11-2, with TRBD1 as a possible D gene (6 bases). V lost 0 bases and J 1 base, leaving 10 bases between the germline ends. The CDR3 has 15 amino acids. Germline V gene sequence: CDR1 SGHAT, CDR2 FQNNGV.

The chain links TRBV9 to TRBJ2-3; D might be TRBD1 (6 bases). CDR1 and CDR2 from the germline V gene are SGDLS and YYNGEE. The CDR3 sequence is 18 residues long. Trimming removed 0 bases at V and 4 bases at J, with 21 bases between. This CDR3 reads CASSVGERGTLVADTQYF. Written as DNA, the CDR3 is TGTGCCAGCAGCGTAGGAGAGAGGGGGACGCTTGTAGCAGATACGCAGTATTTT.

V usage is TRBV19 and J usage is TRBJ2-1; D is tentatively TRBD1 or TRBD2 (5 bases each). CDR1 and CDR2 from the germline V gene are LNHDA and SQIVND (reference sequence). The CDR3 consists of 15 residues. Trimming took off 6 bases at V and 4 bases at J, with 16 bases between the two ends. The DNA of the CDR3 is TGTGCCAGTAGCATCCTCTACTGGGGGTACAATGAGCAGTTCTTC. Protein sequence: CASSILYWGYNEQFF.

CDR3: CASTPRGQGENQPQHF. In DNA form, the CDR3 reads TGTGCCAGCACCCCGCGGGGTCAGGGGGAGAATCAGCCCCAGCATTTT. The V and J genes are TRBV7-8 and TRBJ1-5, with TRBD1 identical over 7 bases. CDR1 is SGHVS, CDR2 FQNEAQ, per germline. This CDR3 contains 16 residues. V shed 7 bases, J shed 4 bases, and the junction held 13 bases outside the gene matches.

V is TRBV5-1 and J is TRBJ2-7; D may be TRBD2 (6 bases). V gave up 4 bases and J gave up 3 bases, with 17 bases separating them. The CDR3 extends over 15 amino acids. Germline loops: CDR1 SGHRS, CDR2 YFSETQ. Here the CDR3 DNA reads TGCGCCAGCAGCCCCTCCCGGGGACTGAACTACGAGCAGTACTTC. Amino acid sequence: CASSPSRGLNYEQYF.

This clone is a singleton in its sample. J is TRBJ1-1 and V is TRBV6-5; a weak D match, TRBD1 (6 bases). The CDR3 extends over 15 amino acids. Trimming removed 0 bases from V and 7 bases from J, with 15 bases in between. The germline V gene has CDR1 MNHEY and CDR2 SVGAGI. This CDR3 is CASSYSNRGAGEAFF. CDR3 DNA: TGTGCCAGCAGTTACTCGAATCGGGGGGCGGGTGAAGCTTTCTTT.